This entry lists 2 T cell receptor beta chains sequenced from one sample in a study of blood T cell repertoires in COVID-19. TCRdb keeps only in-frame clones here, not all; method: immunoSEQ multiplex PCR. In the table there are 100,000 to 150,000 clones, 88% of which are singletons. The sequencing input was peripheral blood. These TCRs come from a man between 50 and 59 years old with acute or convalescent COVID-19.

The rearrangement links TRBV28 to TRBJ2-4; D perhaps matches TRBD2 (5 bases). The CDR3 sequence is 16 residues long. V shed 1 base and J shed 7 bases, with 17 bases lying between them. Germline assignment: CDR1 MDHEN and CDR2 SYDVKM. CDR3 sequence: CASSLYRGSPGNIQYF. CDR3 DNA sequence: TGTGCCAGCAGTTTATACCGGGGATCACCGGGGAACATTCAGTACTTC.

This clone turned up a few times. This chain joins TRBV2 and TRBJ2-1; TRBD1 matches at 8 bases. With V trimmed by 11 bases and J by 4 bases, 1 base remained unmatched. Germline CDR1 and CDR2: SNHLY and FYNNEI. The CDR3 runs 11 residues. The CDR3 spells CAGTGYNEQFF. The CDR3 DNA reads TGTGCCGGGACAGGTTACAATGAGCAGTTCTTC. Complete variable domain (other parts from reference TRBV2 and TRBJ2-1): EPEVTQTPSHQVTQMGQEVILRCVPISNHLYFYWYRQILGQKVEFLVSFYNNEISEKSEIFDDQFSVERPDGSNFTLKIRSTKLEDSAMYFCAGTGYNEQFFGPGTRLTVL.